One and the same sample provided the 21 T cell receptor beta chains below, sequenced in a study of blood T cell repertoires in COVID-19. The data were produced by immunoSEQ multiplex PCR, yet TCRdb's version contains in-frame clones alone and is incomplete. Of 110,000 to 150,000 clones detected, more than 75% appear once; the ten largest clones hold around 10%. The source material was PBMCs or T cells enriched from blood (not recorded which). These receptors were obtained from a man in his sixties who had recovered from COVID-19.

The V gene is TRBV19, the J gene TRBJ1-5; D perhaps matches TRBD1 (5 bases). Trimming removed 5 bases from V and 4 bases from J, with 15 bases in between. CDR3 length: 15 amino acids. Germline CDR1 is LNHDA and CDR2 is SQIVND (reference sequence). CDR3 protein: CASSDGGQGNQPQHF. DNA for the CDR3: TGTGCCAGTAGTGACGGTGGACAAGGGAATCAGCCCCAGCATTTT.

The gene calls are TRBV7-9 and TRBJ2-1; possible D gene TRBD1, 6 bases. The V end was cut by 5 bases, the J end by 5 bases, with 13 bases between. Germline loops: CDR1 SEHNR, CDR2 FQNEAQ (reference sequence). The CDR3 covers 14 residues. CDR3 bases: TGTGCCAGCAGCGCTAAGGGGGAGAACAATGAGCAGTTCTTC. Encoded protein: CASSAKGENNEQFF.

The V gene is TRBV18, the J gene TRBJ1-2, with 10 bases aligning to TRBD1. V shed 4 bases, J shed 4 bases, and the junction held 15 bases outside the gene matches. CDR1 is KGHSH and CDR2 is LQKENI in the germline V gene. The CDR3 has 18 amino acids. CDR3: CASSLLGTGDLTGYGYTF. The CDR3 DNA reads TGTGCCAGCTCACTGCTAGGGACAGGGGATCTGACGGGCTATGGCTACACCTTC.

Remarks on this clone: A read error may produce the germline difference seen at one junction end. The CDR3: CASSLVSRGGPDTQYF. CDR3 coding DNA: TGTGCCAGCAGTTTGGTTTCGCGGGGGGGCCCAGATACGCAGTATTTT. This sequence joins TRBV5-4 and TRBJ2-3, with 9 bases matching TRBD2. This CDR3 contains 16 residues. The V gene's germline CDR1 is SGHNT and CDR2 YYREEE (reference sequence).

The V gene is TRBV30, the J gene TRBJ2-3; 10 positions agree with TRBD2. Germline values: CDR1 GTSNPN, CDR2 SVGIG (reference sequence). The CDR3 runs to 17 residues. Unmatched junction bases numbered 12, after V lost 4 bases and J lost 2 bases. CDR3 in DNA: TGTGCCTGGATGTACGGTCCCGGACTAGCGGTCACAGATACGCAGTATTTT. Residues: CAWMYGPGLAVTDTQYF.

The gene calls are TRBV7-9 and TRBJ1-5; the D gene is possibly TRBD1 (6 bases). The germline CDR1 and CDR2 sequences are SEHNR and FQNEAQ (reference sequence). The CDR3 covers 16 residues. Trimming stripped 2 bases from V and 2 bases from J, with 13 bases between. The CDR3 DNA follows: TGTGCCAGCAGCTTAACCCCACAGGGTGGCAATCAGCCCCAGCATTTT. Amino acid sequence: CASSLTPQGGNQPQHF.

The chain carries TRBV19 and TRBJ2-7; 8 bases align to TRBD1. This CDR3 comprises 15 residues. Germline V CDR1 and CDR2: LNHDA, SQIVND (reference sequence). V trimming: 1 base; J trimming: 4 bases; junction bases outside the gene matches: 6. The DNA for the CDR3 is TGTGCCAGTAGTATAGGGGGGACAGGACGATACGAGCAGTACTTC. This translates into CASSIGGTGRYEQYF.

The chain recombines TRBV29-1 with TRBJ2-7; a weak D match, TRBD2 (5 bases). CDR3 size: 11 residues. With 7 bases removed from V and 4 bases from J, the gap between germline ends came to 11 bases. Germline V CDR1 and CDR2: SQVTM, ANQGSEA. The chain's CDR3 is CSAEGRYEQYF. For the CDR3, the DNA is TGCAGCGCTGAGGGCCGATACGAGCAGTACTTC.

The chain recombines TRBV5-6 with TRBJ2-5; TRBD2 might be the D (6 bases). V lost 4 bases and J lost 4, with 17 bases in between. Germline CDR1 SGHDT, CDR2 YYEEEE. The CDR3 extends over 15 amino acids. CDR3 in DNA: TGTGCCAGCAGCCCTCCCTCGGCTAGCGCAGAGACCCAGTACTTC. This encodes CASSPPSASAETQYF.

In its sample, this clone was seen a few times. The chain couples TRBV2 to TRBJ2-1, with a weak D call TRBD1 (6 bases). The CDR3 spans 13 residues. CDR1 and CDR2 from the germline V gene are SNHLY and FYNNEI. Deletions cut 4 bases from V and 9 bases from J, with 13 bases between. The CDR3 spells CASSGDQGSEQFF. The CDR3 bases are TGTGCCAGCAGTGGGGATCAGGGGAGTGAGCAGTTCTTC.

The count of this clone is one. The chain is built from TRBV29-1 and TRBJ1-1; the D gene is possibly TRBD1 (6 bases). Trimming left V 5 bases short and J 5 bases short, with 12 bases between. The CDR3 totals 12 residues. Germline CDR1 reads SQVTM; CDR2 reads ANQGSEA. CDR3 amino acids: CSVRGRGTEAFF. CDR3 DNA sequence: TGCAGCGTTCGGGGGCGGGGGACTGAAGCTTTCTTT.

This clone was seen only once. The CDR3 region has the DNA TGTGCCAGCAGTCTCCTTGCCGCGGTTAGGGGCGAGCAGTACTTC. Residues: CASSLLAAVRGEQYF. The gene calls are TRBV6-5 and TRBJ2-7, with D tentatively TRBD1 (5 bases). The germline CDR1 and CDR2 sequences are MNHEY and SVGAGI. This CDR3 has 15 residues. With 5 bases removed from V and 6 bases from J, the gap between germline ends came to 20 bases.

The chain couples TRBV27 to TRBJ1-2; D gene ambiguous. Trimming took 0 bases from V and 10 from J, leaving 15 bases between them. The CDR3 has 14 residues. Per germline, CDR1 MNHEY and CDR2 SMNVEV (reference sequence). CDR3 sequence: CASSLSPGKMYYTF. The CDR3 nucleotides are TGTGCCAGCAGTTTATCCCCAGGAAAAATGTACTACACCTTC.

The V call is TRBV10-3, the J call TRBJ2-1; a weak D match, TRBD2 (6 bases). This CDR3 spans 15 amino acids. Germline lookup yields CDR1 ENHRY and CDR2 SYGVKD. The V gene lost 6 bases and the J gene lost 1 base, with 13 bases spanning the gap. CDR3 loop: CAIRDDSGSYNEQFF. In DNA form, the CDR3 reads TGTGCCATCAGGGACGATAGCGGTTCCTACAATGAGCAGTTCTTC.

CDR3 residues: CASSRLAGPGPEQFF. In DNA form, the CDR3 reads TGTGCCAGCAGCCGACTAGCGGGCCCAGGCCCAGAGCAGTTCTTC. This chain joins TRBV7-6 and TRBJ2-1; 10 nucleotides agree with TRBD2. Germline V gene data show CDR1 as SGHVS and CDR2 as FNYEAQ. V shed 5 bases, J shed 10 bases, and the junction held 11 bases outside the gene matches. This CDR3 has 15 amino acids.

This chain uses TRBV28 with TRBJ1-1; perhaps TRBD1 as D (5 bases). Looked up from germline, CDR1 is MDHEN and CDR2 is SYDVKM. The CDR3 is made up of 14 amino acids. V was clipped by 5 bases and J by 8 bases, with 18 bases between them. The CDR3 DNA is TGTGCCAGCAGTGGCCCCCGGGGGGGGGTAGAAGCTTTCTTT. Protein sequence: CASSGPRGGVEAFF. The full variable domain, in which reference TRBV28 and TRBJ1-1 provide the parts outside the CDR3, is DVKVTQSSRYLVKRTGEKVFLECVQDMDHENMFWYRQDPGLGLRLIYFSYDVKMKEKGDIPEGYSVSREKKERFSLILESASTNQTSMYLCASSGPRGGVEAFFGQGTRLTVV.

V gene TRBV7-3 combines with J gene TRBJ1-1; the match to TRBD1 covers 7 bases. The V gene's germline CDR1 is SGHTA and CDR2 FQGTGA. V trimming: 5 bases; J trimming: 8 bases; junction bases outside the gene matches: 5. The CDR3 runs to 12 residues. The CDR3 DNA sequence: TGTGCCAGCAGCCGAGACAGGGTGGAAGCTTTCTTT. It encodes CASSRDRVEAFF. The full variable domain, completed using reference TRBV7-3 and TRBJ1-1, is GAGVSQTPSNKVTEKGKYVELRCDPISGHTALYWYRQSLGQGPEFLIYFQGTGAADDSGLPNDRFFAVRPEGSVSTLKIQRTERGDSAVYLCASSRDRVEAFFGQGTRLTVV.

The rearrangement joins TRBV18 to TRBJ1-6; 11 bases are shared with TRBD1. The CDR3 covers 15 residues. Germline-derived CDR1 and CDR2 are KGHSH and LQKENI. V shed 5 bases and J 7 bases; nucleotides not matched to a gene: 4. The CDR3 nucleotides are TGTGCCAGCTCATCGGGACAGGGGGGGAATTCACCCCTCCACTTT. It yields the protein CASSSGQGGNSPLHF.

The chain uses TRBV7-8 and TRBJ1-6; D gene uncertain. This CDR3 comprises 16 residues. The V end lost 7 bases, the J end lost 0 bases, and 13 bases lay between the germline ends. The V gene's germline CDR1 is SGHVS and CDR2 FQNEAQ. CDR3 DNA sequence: TGTGCCAGCATGGATATCGGGAGCTCCTATAATTCACCCCTCCACTTT. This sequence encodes CASMDIGSSYNSPLHF.

As DNA, the CDR3 is TGTGCCAGCAGCCAAGATAGGGACAGGGTTCATGGCTACACCTTC. This translates into CASSQDRDRVHGYTF. The chain uses TRBV4-2 and TRBJ1-2, with 9 nucleotides matching TRBD1. V was clipped by 0 bases and J by 6 bases; unmatched bases: 5. There are 15 residues in the CDR3. Germline CDR1 and CDR2: LGHNA and YNFKEQ.

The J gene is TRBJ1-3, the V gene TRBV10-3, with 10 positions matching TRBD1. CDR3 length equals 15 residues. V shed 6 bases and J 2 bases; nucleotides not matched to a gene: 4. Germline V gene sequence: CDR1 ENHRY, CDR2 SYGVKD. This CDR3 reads CAIRSGTGAGNTIYF. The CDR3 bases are TGTGCCATCAGGTCCGGGACAGGGGCTGGAAACACCATATATTTT.